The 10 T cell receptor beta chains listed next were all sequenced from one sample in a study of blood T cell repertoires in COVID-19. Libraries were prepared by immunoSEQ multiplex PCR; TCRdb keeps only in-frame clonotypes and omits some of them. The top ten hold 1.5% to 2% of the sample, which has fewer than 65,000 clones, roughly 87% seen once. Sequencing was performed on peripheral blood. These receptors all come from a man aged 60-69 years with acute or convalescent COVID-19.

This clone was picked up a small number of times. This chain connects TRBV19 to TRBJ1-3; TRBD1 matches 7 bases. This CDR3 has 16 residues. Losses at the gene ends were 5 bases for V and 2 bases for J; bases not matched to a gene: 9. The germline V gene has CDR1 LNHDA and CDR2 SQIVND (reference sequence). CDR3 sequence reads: CASSSQQGLAGNTIYF. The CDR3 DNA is TGTGCCAGTAGTTCACAACAGGGGCTCGCTGGAAACACCATATATTTT. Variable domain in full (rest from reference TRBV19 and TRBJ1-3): DGGITQSPKYLFRKEGQNVTLSCEQNLNHDAMYWYRQDPGQGLRLIYYSQIVNDFQKGDIAEGYSVSREKKESFPLTVTSAQKNPTAFYLCASSSQQGLAGNTIYFGEGSWLTVV.

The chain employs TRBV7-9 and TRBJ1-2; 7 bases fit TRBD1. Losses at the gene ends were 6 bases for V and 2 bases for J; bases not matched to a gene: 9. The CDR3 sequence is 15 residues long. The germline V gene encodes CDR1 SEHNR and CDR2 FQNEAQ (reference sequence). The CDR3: CASRGADRLNYGYTF. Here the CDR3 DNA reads TGTGCCAGCAGAGGGGCGGACAGGTTAAACTATGGCTACACCTTC.

The CDR3 reads CASSQTGARFGGYTF. The CDR3 DNA is TGTGCCAGCAGCCAGACAGGGGCGAGATTTGGGGGCTACACCTTC. The chain recombines TRBV3-1 (or the pseudogene TRBV3-2) with TRBJ1-2, with 8 bases aligning to TRBD1. Germline CDR1 and CDR2: LGHDT and YNNKEL (reference sequence). This CDR3 has 15 amino acids. Losses at the gene ends were 3 bases for V and 8 bases for J; bases not matched to a gene: 11.

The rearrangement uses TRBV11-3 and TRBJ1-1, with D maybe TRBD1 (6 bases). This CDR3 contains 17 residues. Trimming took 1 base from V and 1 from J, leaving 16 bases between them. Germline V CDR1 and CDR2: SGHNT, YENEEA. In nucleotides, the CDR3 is TGTGCCAGCAGCTTAGGGGCAGGGGCCGCCTCGAACACTGAAGCTTTCTTT. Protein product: CASSLGAGAASNTEAFF.

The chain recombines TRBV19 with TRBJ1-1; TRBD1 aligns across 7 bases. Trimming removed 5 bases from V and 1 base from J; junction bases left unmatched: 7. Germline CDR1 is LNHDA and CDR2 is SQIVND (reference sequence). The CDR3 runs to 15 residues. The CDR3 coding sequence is TGTGCCAGTAGTTTCTACAGGGGTGGGAACACTGAAGCTTTCTTT. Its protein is CASSFYRGGNTEAFF.

CDR3 loop: CASSQRQLGGYTF. The CDR3 DNA reads TGTGCCAGCAGCCAGAGGCAGCTCGGGGGCTACACCTTC. The chain uses TRBV14 and TRBJ1-2; D unresolved. V was trimmed by 3 bases and J by 8 bases, leaving 13 bases between them. CDR1 is SGHDN and CDR2 is FVKESK in the germline V gene. CDR3 length: 13 residues.

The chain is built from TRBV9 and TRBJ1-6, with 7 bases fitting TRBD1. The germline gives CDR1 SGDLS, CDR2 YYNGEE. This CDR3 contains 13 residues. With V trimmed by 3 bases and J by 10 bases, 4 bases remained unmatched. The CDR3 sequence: CASSATGESPLHF. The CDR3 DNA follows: TGTGCCAGCAGCGCTACAGGGGAATCACCCCTCCACTTT. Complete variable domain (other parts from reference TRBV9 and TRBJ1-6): DSGVTQTPKHLITATGQRVTLRCSPRSGDLSVYWYQQSLDQGLQFLIQYYNGEERAKGNILERFSAQQFPDLHSELNLSSLELGDSALYFCASSATGESPLHFGNGTRLTVT.

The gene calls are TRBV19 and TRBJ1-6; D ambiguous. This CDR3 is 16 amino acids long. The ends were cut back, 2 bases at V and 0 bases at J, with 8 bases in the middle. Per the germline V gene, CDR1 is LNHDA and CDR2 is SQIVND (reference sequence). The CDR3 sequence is CASSISGSSYNSPLHF. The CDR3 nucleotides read TGTGCCAGTAGTATATCGGGGAGCTCCTATAATTCACCCCTCCACTTT.

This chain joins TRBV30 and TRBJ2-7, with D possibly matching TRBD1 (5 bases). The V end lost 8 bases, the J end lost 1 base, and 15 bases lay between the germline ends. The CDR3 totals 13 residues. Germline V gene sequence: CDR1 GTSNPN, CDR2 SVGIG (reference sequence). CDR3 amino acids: CAATTAKSYEQYF. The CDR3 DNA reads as TGTGCCGCGACGACAGCGAAATCCTACGAGCAGTACTTC.

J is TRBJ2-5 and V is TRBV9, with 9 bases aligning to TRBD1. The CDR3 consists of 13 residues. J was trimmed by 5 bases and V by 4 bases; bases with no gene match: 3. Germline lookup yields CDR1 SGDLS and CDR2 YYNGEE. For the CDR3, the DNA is TGTGCCAGCAGCCGGACAGGGGTTGAGACCCAGTACTTC. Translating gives CASSRTGVETQYF.